The entry below describes one T cell receptor beta chain. There are 16 residues in the CDR3. Germline CDR1 reads MNHNS; CDR2 reads SASEGT. Trimming cost V 3 bases and J 0 bases, with 12 bases left between them. This specimen belongs to a study of blood T cell repertoires in COVID-19. Study as a whole: COVID-19 samples collected from the United States, Italy and Spain covered acute and convalescent phases. T cells, B-cell-depleted T cells, or PBMCs provided the cDNA or gDNA that served as material.

Original data processing: Nucleated cell counts were estimated from reference gene primer amplification. Some clones are missing from TCRdb's copy, which holds only in-frame ones; the method was immunoSEQ multiplex PCR. V and J calls and clone size are as listed in that table; D and trimming were resolved from the DNA. The table has 350,000 to 450,000 clones, around 85% seen once; the top ten hold 3.6%. Source material: peripheral blood. The chain employs TRBV6-1 and TRBJ1-5; D may be TRBD1 (6 bases). The receptor was derived from a woman between 18 and 29 years old with acute or convalescent COVID-19. This chain's CDR3 is CASSDRDIYSNQPQHF. CDR3 DNA sequence: TGTGCCAGCAGTGACAGGGACATTTATAGCAATCAGCCCCAGCATTTT.